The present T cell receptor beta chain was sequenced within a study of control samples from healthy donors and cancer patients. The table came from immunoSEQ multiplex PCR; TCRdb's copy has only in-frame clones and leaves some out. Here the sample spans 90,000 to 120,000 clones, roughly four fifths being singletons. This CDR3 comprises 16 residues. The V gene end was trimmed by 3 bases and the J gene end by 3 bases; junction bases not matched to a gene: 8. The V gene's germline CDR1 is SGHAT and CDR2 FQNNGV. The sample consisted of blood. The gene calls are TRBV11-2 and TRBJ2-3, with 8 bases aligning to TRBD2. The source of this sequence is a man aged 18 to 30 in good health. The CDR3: CASSFLGGGPTDTQYF. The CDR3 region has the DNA TGTGCCAGCAGCTTCCTCGGGGGGGGGCCTACAGATACGCAGTATTTT.